The source of this T cell receptor beta chain is a study of blood T cell repertoires in COVID-19. Whole-study context: The origin of the acute and convalescent COVID-19 samples was the United States, Italy and Spain.

The CDR3 is 15 amino acids. The V gene's germline CDR1 is MNHEY and CDR2 SVGEGT. The junction had 6 bases not matched to a gene; V was cut back by 5 bases and J by 1 base. Assay: immunoSEQ multiplex PCR; the TCRdb copy retains only in-frame clones and omits some. The table shows some 270,000 clones, with over 80% occurring only once. The clonotype originates from a woman in her 30s with acute COVID-19. Sequenced material: PBMCs or T cells enriched from blood (not recorded which). This chain uses TRBV6-2 or TRBV6-3 with TRBJ2-3, with 7 bases that match TRBD1. The CDR3 reads CASSPNRGGTDTQYF. The CDR3 DNA reads TGTGCCAGCAGTCCCAACAGGGGAGGCACAGATACGCAGTATTTT.